This T cell receptor beta chain originates from a study of blood T cells in healthy people across ages. Overall study findings and caveats: Researchers report that TCR beta diversity correlated strongly with naive T cell percentage. In long-lived donors, naive CD4+ cell counts and diversity exceeded those of aged donors.

Together with a sample-barcoded 5' primer, a J-beta primer mix was included in a second PCR lasting about 7 to 11 cycles. Each cDNA molecule was tagged by a template-switch adaptor that had 12 random nucleotides. TCRdb reprocessed the 5' RACE reads with MiXCR, giving one entry per CDR3 protein. The table records about 640,000 distinct CDR3 sequences, 45% to 65% of them present only once. Concerning this clonotype: Its antigen remains unidentified.

V was clipped by 5 bases and J by 4 bases; unmatched bases: 7. CDR3 length: 14 amino acids. Germline V lookup: CDR1 LGHDT, CDR2 YNNKEL (reference sequence). Investigators took around 10 milliliters of peripheral blood from every donor. The sample was blood. The V gene is TRBV3-1, the J gene TRBJ1-1; TRBD1 aligns across 7 bases. This TCR came from a man aged 60 to 75 in good health. The CDR3 spells CASSKISGGTEAFF. CDR3 nucleotide sequence: TGTGCCAGCAGCAAAATCTCAGGGGGCACTGAAGCTTTCTTT.